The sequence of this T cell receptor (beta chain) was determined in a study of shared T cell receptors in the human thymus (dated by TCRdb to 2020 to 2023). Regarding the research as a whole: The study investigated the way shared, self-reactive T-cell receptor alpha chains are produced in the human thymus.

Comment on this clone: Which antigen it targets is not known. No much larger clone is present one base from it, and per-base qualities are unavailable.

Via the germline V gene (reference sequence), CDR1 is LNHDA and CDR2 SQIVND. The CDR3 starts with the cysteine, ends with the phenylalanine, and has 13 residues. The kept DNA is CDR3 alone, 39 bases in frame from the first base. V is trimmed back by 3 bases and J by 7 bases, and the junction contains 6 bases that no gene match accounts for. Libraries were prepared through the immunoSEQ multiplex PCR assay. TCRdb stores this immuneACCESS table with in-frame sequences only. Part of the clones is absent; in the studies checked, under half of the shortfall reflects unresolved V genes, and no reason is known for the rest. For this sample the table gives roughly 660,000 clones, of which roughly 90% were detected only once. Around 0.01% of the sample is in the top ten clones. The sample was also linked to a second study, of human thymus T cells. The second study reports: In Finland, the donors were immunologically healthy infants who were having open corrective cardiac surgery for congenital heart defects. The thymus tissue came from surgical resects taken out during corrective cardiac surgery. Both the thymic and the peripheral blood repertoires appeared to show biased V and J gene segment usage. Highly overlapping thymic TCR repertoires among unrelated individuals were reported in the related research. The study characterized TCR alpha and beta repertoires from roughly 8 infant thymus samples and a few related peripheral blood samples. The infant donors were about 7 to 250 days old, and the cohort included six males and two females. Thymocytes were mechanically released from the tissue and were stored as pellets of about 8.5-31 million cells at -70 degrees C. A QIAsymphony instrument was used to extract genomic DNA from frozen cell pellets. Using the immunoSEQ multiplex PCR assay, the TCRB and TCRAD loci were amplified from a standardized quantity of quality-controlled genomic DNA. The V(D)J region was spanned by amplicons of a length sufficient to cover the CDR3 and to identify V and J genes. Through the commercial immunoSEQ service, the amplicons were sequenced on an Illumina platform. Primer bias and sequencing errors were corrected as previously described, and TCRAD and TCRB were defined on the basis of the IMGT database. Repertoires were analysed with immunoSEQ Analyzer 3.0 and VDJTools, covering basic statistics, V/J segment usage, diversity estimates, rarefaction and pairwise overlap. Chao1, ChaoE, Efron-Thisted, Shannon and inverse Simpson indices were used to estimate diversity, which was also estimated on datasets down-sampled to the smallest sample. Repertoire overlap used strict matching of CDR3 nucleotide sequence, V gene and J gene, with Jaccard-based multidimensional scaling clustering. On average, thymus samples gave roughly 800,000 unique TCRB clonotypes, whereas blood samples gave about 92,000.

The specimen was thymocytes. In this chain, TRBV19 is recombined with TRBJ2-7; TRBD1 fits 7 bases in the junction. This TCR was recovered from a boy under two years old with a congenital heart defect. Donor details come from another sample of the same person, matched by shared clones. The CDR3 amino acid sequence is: CASSITPGGEQYF. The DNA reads TGTGCCAGTAGTATTACGCCAGGGGGTGAGCAGTACTTC.